The source of this TCR beta chain is a study of cytomegalovirus exposure and HLA in healthy donors. The PCR contained 60 Vbeta and 13 Jbeta primers. Repertoires were generated with immunoSEQ multiplex PCR, while TCRdb's copy carries only in-frame clones and drops some. Its table records 38,000 or so clones. Notes on the study in general: HLA restriction was apparent for most CMV-associated TCR beta chains in a later analysis. Later analysis placed DRB1 highest and HLA-C lowest in TCR association rates, which differed by HLA locus. Exclusion applied to some V segments, including TRBV6-2 and TRBV6-3, as they were indistinguishable.

The CDR3 is 15 amino acids. CDR1 is GTSNPN and CDR2 is SVGIG in the germline V gene (reference sequence). Though probably carrying unrecorded immune exposures, donors were nominally healthy at sampling. With respect to this clone: The antigen is not known.

The receptor was derived from a man in his forties in good health and CMV-seropositive. The sequencing input was PBMCs. J is TRBJ2-5 and V is TRBV30; possible D gene TRBD1, 7 bases. The J call is doubtful: the DNA matches TRBJ2-7 better. The CDR3 region is CAWSVGTQGGYEQYF. The CDR3 DNA reads as TGTGCCTGGAGTGTCGGGACTCAGGGGGGCTACGAGCAGTACTTC.